This T cell receptor (beta chain) was identified in a study of blood T cell repertoires in COVID-19. Study summary: Spain, Italy and the United States supplied samples that represented acute and convalescent COVID-19.

Germline CDR1 MNHEY, CDR2 SMNVEV (reference sequence). The CDR3 covers 16 residues. J gave up 0 bases and V 6 bases, and 8 bases lay outside the gene matches. This clone was found once. Recruits, aged roughly 18 to 89 years, lived in under 25 US areas. Cohort 3 recovery required two negative PCRs, clearance, or symptom resolution. Sequencing used immunoSEQ multiplex PCR; TCRdb keeps in-frame clones, though not all of them. Counted here are under 150,000 clones, 80% to 90% occurring once; the ten biggest clones make up roughly 2.3%. The V gene is TRBV27, the J gene TRBJ1-2, with 9 bases matching TRBD1. This TCR was sampled from a woman in her 50s who had recovered from COVID-19. Sample: PBMCs or T cells enriched from blood (not recorded which). CDR3 DNA sequence: TGTGCCAGCAGCACGGACAGGGGAATTGCTAACTATGGCTACACCTTC. Translated: CASSTDRGIANYGYTF.